Sequencing of this T cell receptor (beta chain) was carried out in a study of blood T cell repertoires in COVID-19. Study-level information: The United States, Italy and Spain provided the acute and convalescent COVID-19 samples.

Generated by immunoSEQ multiplex PCR, the TCRdb table keeps only in-frame clones and is missing some. The table shows over 130,000 clones, with less than 90% occurring only once. With 4 bases removed from V and 8 bases from J, the gap between germline ends came to 15 bases. The CDR3 contains 14 residues. Germline values: CDR1 SGHRS, CDR2 YFSETQ. The receptor comes from a human donor with COVID-19, enrolled during active disease. The donor label of this sample is uncertain. Material: peripheral blood. This chain joins TRBV5-1 and TRBJ1-4; no clear D. DNA of the CDR3: TGCGCCAGCAGCGGCGGGCCGGCGGACGAAAAACTGTTTTTT. Amino acid sequence: CASSGGPADEKLFF.